This T cell receptor (beta chain) originates from a study of early T cells in non-severe SARS-CoV-2 infection. Study-level results: Matching results from VDJdb favored anti-spike CD8 responses, leaving private and CD4 specificities undetected.

Attachment of unique molecular identifiers was made to individual cDNA molecules. TCRdb ran MiXCR on the 5' RACE reads and lists one entry per CDR3 protein. The sample includes some 66,000 distinct CDR3 sequences, 8% to 9.5% of them seen just once. CDR1 and CDR2 from the germline V gene are MNHEY and SVGAGI. Trimming took off 2 bases at V and 3 bases at J, with 11 bases between the two ends. The CDR3 spans 14 residues. Note on this clonotype: Its matching antigen is unknown.

The receptor's source is an adult who was a healthcare worker with PCR-confirmed SARS-CoV-2 infection or an uninfected control (not recorded which). Sequenced material: whole blood. The V gene is TRBV6-5, the J gene TRBJ2-7, with D perhaps TRBD1 or TRBD2 (6 bases each). The DNA of the CDR3 is TGTGCCAGCAGTTACGGGGGGCCTGACTACGAGCAGTACTTC. Protein sequence: CASSYGGPDYEQYF.